These 30 T cell receptor beta chains were all obtained from the same sample, sequenced in a study of blood T cell repertoires in COVID-19. Using immunoSEQ multiplex PCR, the repertoire was profiled, and TCRdb retains in-frame clones only, with some absent. The sample includes approximately 240,000 clones, 84% seen only once; the top ten take 15% to 20%. Material: peripheral blood. These receptors all come from a woman older than 75 with active or convalescent COVID-19.

J is TRBJ2-4 and V is TRBV18; 7 nucleotides align to TRBD1. The ends lost 3 bases at V and 8 bases at J; junction bases unmatched: 7. CDR1 and CDR2 from the germline V gene are KGHSH and LQKENI. The CDR3 covers 14 residues. For the CDR3, the DNA is TGTGCCAGCTCACCCCCAGGGGGTAGGGACATTCAGTACTTC. The encoded protein is CASSPPGGRDIQYF. The complete variable domain, with remaining parts taken from reference TRBV18 and TRBJ2-4, reads NAGVMQNPRHLVRRRGQEARLRCSPMKGHSHVYWYRQLPEEGLKFMVYLQKENIIDESGMPKERFSAEFPKEGPSILRIQQVVRGDSAAYFCASSPPGGRDIQYFGAGTRLSVL.

Here the CDR3 reads CASSYWGRSTDTQYF. The CDR3 nucleotides are TGTGCCAGCAGTTATTGGGGGCGTAGCACAGATACGCAGTATTTT. The J gene is TRBJ2-3, the V gene TRBV6-2 or TRBV6-3; a possible D gene is TRBD1 (6 bases). CDR1 MNHEY and CDR2 SVGEGT come from the germline V gene. The CDR3 sequence is 15 residues long. Trimming removed 3 bases from V and 0 bases from J, with 10 bases in between.

The rearrangement joins TRBV5-8 to TRBJ2-7; D remains ambiguous. CDR3 length equals 12 residues. Trimming took off 4 bases at V and 0 bases at J, with 5 bases between the two ends. The germline V gene has CDR1 SGHTS and CDR2 YDEGEE. The CDR3 sequence: CASSLLSYEQYF. The DNA for the CDR3 is TGTGCCAGCAGCCTCCTCTCCTACGAGCAGTACTTC. The variable domain in full, completed from reference TRBV5-8 and TRBJ2-7, reads EAGVTQSPTHLIKTRGQQATLRCSPISGHTSVYWYQQALGLGLQFLLWYDEGEERNRGNFPPRFSGRQFPNYSSELNVNALELEDSALYLCASSLLSYEQYFGPGTRLTVT.

This clone was picked up a small number of times. The chain uses TRBV20-1 and TRBJ1-6; 11 nucleotides match TRBD1. Unmatched junction bases numbered 10, after V lost 3 bases and J lost 15 bases. This CDR3 comprises 14 residues. The germline gives CDR1 DFQATT, CDR2 SNEGSKA (reference sequence). The CDR3 spells CSASLDRGQLSLHF. CDR3 DNA sequence: TGCAGTGCTAGTTTGGACAGGGGGCAACTAAGCCTCCACTTT.

The chain links TRBV5-1 to TRBJ2-3, with 9 nucleotides matching TRBD2. Germline values: CDR1 SGHRS, CDR2 YFSETQ. This CDR3 spans 17 amino acids. Unmatched junction bases numbered 7, after V lost 2 bases and J lost 0 bases. CDR3 DNA: TGCGCCAGCAGCTTTAGGGCGGGGGGGCCTAGCACAGATACGCAGTATTTT. Protein product: CASSFRAGGPSTDTQYF.

Details on this clone: Other DNA variants within this sample encode the same CDR3. The chain uses TRBV6-5 and TRBJ1-6; 8 bases fit TRBD1. V dropped 6 bases and J dropped 7; count of bases not matched to a gene: 2. The germline V gene has CDR1 MNHEY and CDR2 SVGAGI. The CDR3 has 13 amino acids. CDR3 protein: CASRGQENSPLHF. The DNA for the CDR3 is TGTGCCAGCAGGGGACAGGAGAATTCACCCCTCCACTTT.

The chain has TRBV28 and TRBJ2-5, with 9 bases aligning to TRBD1. The V gene end was trimmed by 3 bases and the J gene end by 1 base; junction bases not matched to a gene: 3. The germline V gene encodes CDR1 MDHEN and CDR2 SYDVKM. The CDR3 loop spans 15 amino acids. CDR3 in amino acids: CASSFKQGAQETQYF. In nucleotides, the CDR3 is TGTGCCAGCAGTTTCAAACAGGGGGCCCAAGAGACCCAGTACTTC. Based on the CDR3 plus reference TRBV28 and TRBJ2-5, the full variable domain is DVKVTQSSRYLVKRTGEKVFLECVQDMDHENMFWYRQDPGLGLRLIYFSYDVKMKEKGDIPEGYSVSREKKERFSLILESASTNQTSMYLCASSFKQGAQETQYFGPGTRLLVL.

Comments on this clone: The same CDR3 can be traced to other DNA sequences in this sample. CDR3 nucleotide sequence: TGTGCCAGCAGCACCAGGGGCCTTAATGAAAAACTGTTTTTT. Its protein is CASSTRGLNEKLFF. V gene TRBV28 combines with J gene TRBJ1-4, with D perhaps matching TRBD1 (6 bases). The germline V gene has CDR1 MDHEN and CDR2 SYDVKM. The CDR3 spans 14 residues. V dropped 6 bases and J dropped 4 bases, with 12 bases sitting between them.

The rearrangement uses TRBV7-2 and TRBJ1-2; weak D call: TRBD1 (5 bases). Trimming stripped 5 bases from V and 4 bases from J, with 14 bases between. The CDR3 sequence is 14 residues long. The germline V gene has CDR1 SGHTA and CDR2 FQGNSA. The CDR3 nucleotides are TGTGCCAGCAGCCCTACAGGTTCGGTCTATGGCTACACCTTC. Translated, it gives CASSPTGSVYGYTF.

The chain recombines TRBV5-8 with TRBJ2-1, with D perhaps matching TRBD1 (6 bases). V lost 3 bases and J 6 bases, leaving 10 bases between the germline ends. The CDR3 spans 13 residues. CDR1 and CDR2 (germline): SGHTS, YDEGEE. CDR3 protein: CASSSLTGNEQFF. Written as DNA, the CDR3 is TGTGCCAGCAGCTCTTTGACAGGCAATGAGCAGTTCTTC.

The genes are TRBV28 and TRBJ1-4; weak D call: TRBD1 (6 bases). The V end lost 4 bases, the J end lost 1 base, and 10 bases lay between the germline ends. The CDR3 totals 15 residues. Germline lookup yields CDR1 MDHEN and CDR2 SYDVKM. CDR3 coding DNA: TGTGCCAGCAGTTCGGCAGGGGTAACTAATGAAAAACTGTTTTTT. Translation: CASSSAGVTNEKLFF.

The chain couples TRBV5-1 to TRBJ2-1; 9 bases match TRBD1. Germline V gene sequence: CDR1 SGHRS, CDR2 YFSETQ. After removal of 4 bases from V and 6 bases from J, the junction contained 5 bases not matched to a gene. The CDR3 loop spans 14 amino acids. This chain's CDR3 is CASSQGTGLNEQFF. For the CDR3, the DNA is TGCGCCAGCAGCCAGGGGACAGGGCTCAATGAGCAGTTCTTC.

V gene TRBV7-3 combines with J gene TRBJ2-1, with 7 bases matching TRBD2. V was clipped by 4 bases and J by 5 bases; unmatched bases: 2. The CDR3 has 13 amino acids. Germline CDR1 is SGHTA and CDR2 is FQGTGA. In nucleotides, the CDR3 is TGTGCCAGCAGCTCTAGCGGAAACAATGAGCAGTTCTTC. It specifies CASSSSGNNEQFF.

V and J are TRBV6-5 and TRBJ2-6; D remains ambiguous. V was cut by 7 bases and J by 4 bases, with 8 bases left in between. Per the germline V gene, CDR1 is MNHEY and CDR2 is SVGAGI. This CDR3 region has 13 residues. The CDR3 DNA follows: TGTGCCAGCACCCTACTCGGGGCCAACGTCCTGACTTTC. Its protein is CASTLLGANVLTF.

This sequence joins TRBV7-3 and TRBJ2-5; 13 bases are shared with TRBD2. J was trimmed by 4 bases and V by 5 bases; bases with no gene match: 7. The germline V gene encodes CDR1 SGHTA and CDR2 FQGTGA. CDR3 size: 16 residues. The CDR3 here is CASSLLAGGPRETQYF. The CDR3 DNA reads as TGTGCCAGCAGCCTACTAGCGGGGGGGCCTCGAGAGACCCAGTACTTC.

The V gene is TRBV6-2 or TRBV6-3, the J gene TRBJ2-1; 7 bases fit TRBD2. The CDR3 contains 15 residues. V was pared by 5 bases and J by 3 bases, with 7 bases of the junction left unmatched. Germline V CDR1 and CDR2: MNHEY, SVGEGT. This CDR3 reads CASSRDYGGYNEQFF. Written as DNA, the CDR3 is TGTGCCAGCAGTAGGGACTACGGCGGCTACAATGAGCAGTTCTTC.

The chain is built from TRBV7-8 and TRBJ2-2, with 7 bases identical to TRBD1. J was trimmed by 3 bases and V by 3 bases; bases with no gene match: 10. CDR3 length equals 17 residues. CDR1 and CDR2 from the germline V gene are SGHVS and FQNEAQ. This chain's CDR3 is CASSFPRRTGDTGELFF. In nucleotides, the CDR3 is TGTGCCAGCAGCTTTCCACGGCGGACAGGCGACACCGGGGAGCTGTTTTTT.

This clone has a handful of counts. The CDR3 nucleotides are TGTGCCAGCAGCATAGGGGGCGGGGAGCTGTTTTTT. The encoded protein is CASSIGGGELFF. The chain employs TRBV5-4 and TRBJ2-2; the D gene is possibly TRBD1 (6 bases). CDR1 is SGHNT and CDR2 is YYREEE in the germline V gene (reference sequence). The CDR3 extends over 12 amino acids. The V end was cut by 4 bases, the J end by 7 bases, with 8 bases between.

The chain combines TRBV2 with TRBJ1-6; 7 bases map to TRBD1. CDR3 length: 15 amino acids. Unmatched junction bases numbered 8, after V lost 5 bases and J lost 7 bases. Germline V gene sequence: CDR1 SNHLY, CDR2 FYNNEI. CDR3 DNA: TGTGCCAGCAGTTTCCCGGGACAGAAAAATTCACCCCTCCACTTT. The encoded protein is CASSFPGQKNSPLHF.

This sequence joins TRBV7-2 and TRBJ2-4, with a weak D call TRBD2 (5 bases). Germline V CDR1 and CDR2: SGHTA, FQGNSA. CDR3 length equals 12 residues. V shed 7 bases and J shed 9 bases, with 13 bases lying between them. The CDR3 nucleotides read TGTGCCAGCACCCACCCTGGAGGCATTCAGTACTTC. Translation gives CASTHPGGIQYF. Full variable domain (rest looked up from reference TRBV7-2 and TRBJ2-4): GAGVSQSPSNKVTEKGKDVELRCDPISGHTALYWYRQSLGQGLEFLIYFQGNSAPDKSGLPSDRFSAERTGGSVSTLTIQRTQQEDSAVYLCASTHPGGIQYFGAGTRLSVL.

The gene calls are TRBV9 and TRBJ2-5; D is possibly TRBD1 (6 bases). The CDR3 totals 15 residues. In germline, CDR1 is SGDLS, CDR2 YYNGEE. Deletions cut 1 base from V and 4 bases from J, with 14 bases between. DNA for the CDR3: TGTGCCAGCAGCGTATCAGGCAGGGGCGGAGAGACCCAGTACTTC. This encodes CASSVSGRGGETQYF.

In its sample, this clone was seen once. The chain is built from TRBV7-8 and TRBJ1-6, with D hard to call. Trimming stripped 2 bases from V and 9 bases from J, with 11 bases between. Germline values: CDR1 SGHVS, CDR2 FQNEAQ. This CDR3 region has 14 residues. CDR3 loop: CASSLNLGGSPLHF. CDR3 in DNA: TGTGCCAGCAGCTTAAACCTAGGAGGTTCACCCCTCCACTTT.

The chain recombines TRBV7-3 with TRBJ1-2; TRBD1 aligns across 8 bases. Germline V gives CDR1 SGHTA, CDR2 FQGTGA. CDR3 length equals 14 residues. The V and J ends lost 4 bases and 6 bases, in that order; junction bases with no gene match: 7. CDR3 protein: CASSSGTGSNGYTF. The CDR3 coding sequence is TGTGCCAGCAGCTCAGGGACAGGCTCTAATGGCTACACCTTC.

The rearrangement uses TRBV15 and TRBJ2-2; D might be TRBD2 (5 bases). The germline CDR1 and CDR2 sequences are LNHNV and YYDKDF (reference sequence). The V end lost 0 bases, the J end lost 8 bases, and 13 bases lay between the germline ends. The CDR3 covers 15 residues. CDR3 nucleotides: TGTGCCACCAGCAGAGACCTAGCATCGTCTGGGGAGCTGTTTTTT. It yields the protein CATSRDLASSGELFF.

This clone was counted between two and nine times. V usage is TRBV5-6 and J usage is TRBJ2-2; D not resolved. The CDR3 runs to 17 residues. In germline, CDR1 is SGHDT, CDR2 YYEEEE. Between the trimmed V and J ends, which lost 0 bases and 1 base, there was a span of 13 bases. The CDR3 DNA follows: TGTGCCAGCAGCTTGGGGGTTATGTCGGGGAACACCGGGGAGCTGTTTTTT. Translating it yields CASSLGVMSGNTGELFF.

This chain uses TRBV18 with TRBJ1-2; D is unresolved. Germline V gene data show CDR1 as KGHSH and CDR2 as LQKENI. With 1 base removed from V and 1 base from J, the gap between germline ends came to 10 bases. The CDR3 sequence is 15 residues long. CDR3 sequence (DNA): TGTGCCAGCTCACCACAAGGAGTGGGTAACTATGGCTACACCTTC. It is translated as CASSPQGVGNYGYTF.

This chain links TRBV5-1 with TRBJ1-6, with D tentatively TRBD1 (5 bases). The CDR3 consists of 18 residues. Germline V gene lookup returns CDR1 SGHRS and CDR2 YFSETQ. The V gene lost 4 bases and the J gene lost 0 bases, with 17 bases spanning the gap. CDR3 bases: TGCGCCAGCAGCCCACTGGGGGGACGGAGCTCCTATAATTCACCCCTCCACTTT. Its protein is CASSPLGGRSSYNSPLHF.

The rearrangement joins TRBV19 to TRBJ1-6; D is unclear. The CDR3 contains 14 residues. Germline V CDR1 and CDR2: LNHDA, SQIVND (reference sequence). V lost 4 bases, J lost 6 bases, and 10 bases lay in between. The CDR3 DNA sequence: TGTGCCAGTAGTAAGGAGATTCCTAATTCACCCCTCCACTTT. Residues: CASSKEIPNSPLHF.

This clone was detected only a few times. This sequence joins TRBV2 and TRBJ2-7; tentative D call: TRBD1 (6 bases). Per germline, CDR1 SNHLY and CDR2 FYNNEI. The CDR3 contains 17 residues. Trimming left V 7 bases short and J 4 bases short, with 26 bases between. In DNA form, the CDR3 reads TGTGCCAGCACCCGAAACATCCTCAGGGGTTCGGGATACGAGCAGTACTTC. Amino acids: CASTRNILRGSGYEQYF.

This clone was observed a single time. J is TRBJ2-7 and V is TRBV6-6, with D possibly TRBD2 on 6 matching bases. The CDR3 spans 13 residues. CDR1 is MNHNY and CDR2 is SVGAGI in the germline V gene (reference sequence). Trimming left V 6 bases short and J 2 bases short, with 11 bases between. CDR3 residues: CASSPGLTYEQYF. CDR3 coding DNA: TGTGCCAGCAGCCCGGGACTGACCTACGAGCAGTACTTC.